The clone carrying this T cell receptor beta chain was counted only a few times. Its antigen is unknown. This record comes from a study of CD8 T cells in ankylosing spondylitis. TCRdb processed the 5' RACE reads anew with MiXCR; each CDR3 protein has one entry. Among around 440,000 distinct CDR3 sequences listed, 17% were seen once. Study findings and constraints: A subset of motif variants has previously been described in the synovial fluid and blood of reactive arthritis. The authors reported significant enrichment of disease-linked clones in matched ankylosing spondylitis synovial fluid. The disease-linked clones had a CD8+ phenotype and low blood frequencies. Ankylosing spondylitis blood seemed to carry a telltale TCR beta motif made of about 8 highly homologous variants.

This CDR3 has 15 residues. CDR1 and CDR2 from the germline V gene are MNHNS and SASEGT. V was trimmed by 5 bases and J by 5 bases, leaving 16 bases between them. Sample: blood, either unsorted or a sorted T cell fraction (not recorded which). The chain joins TRBV6-1 to TRBJ2-1; D is undetermined. This TCR was sampled from a male donor with ankylosing spondylitis. CDR3 loop: CASSRTWQLDNEQFF. Written as DNA, the CDR3 is TGTGCCAGCAGTAGAACATGGCAACTCGACAATGAGCAGTTCTTC.